What follows describes a single T cell receptor beta chain. Original processing notes: From reference gene primer amplification, estimates of nucleated cell counts were derived. Using immunoSEQ multiplex PCR, the repertoire was profiled, and TCRdb retains in-frame clones only, with some absent. Clone size and the V and J calls come from that table; the DNA yielded D and trimming. The sample carries over 15,000 clones, approximately 85% recorded once. The record originates from a study of blood T cell repertoires in COVID-19. Looking at the study overall: Whether acute or convalescent, the COVID-19 samples came from the United States, Italy and Spain. T cells, B-cell-depleted T cells, or PBMCs supplied cDNA or gDNA.

This CDR3 is 14 amino acids long. Trimming at V came to 3 bases and at J to 8 bases, leaving 3 bases not matched to a gene. The V gene's germline CDR1 is SGHAT and CDR2 FQDESV (reference sequence). The source material was peripheral blood. The gene calls are TRBV11-1 and TRBJ2-2; 10 positions match TRBD1. The TCR originated in a man at least 80 years old with acute or convalescent COVID-19. The CDR3 sequence: CASSLGQGIGELFF. The CDR3 DNA is TGTGCCAGCAGCTTGGGACAGGGGATAGGGGAGCTGTTTTTT. The whole variable domain, remainder taken from reference TRBV11-1 and TRBJ2-2, is EAEVAQSPRYKITEKSQAVAFWCDPISGHATLYWYRQILGQGPELLVQFQDESVVDDSQLPKDRFSAERLKGVDSTLKIQPAELGDSAMYLCASSLGQGIGELFFGEGSRLTVL.